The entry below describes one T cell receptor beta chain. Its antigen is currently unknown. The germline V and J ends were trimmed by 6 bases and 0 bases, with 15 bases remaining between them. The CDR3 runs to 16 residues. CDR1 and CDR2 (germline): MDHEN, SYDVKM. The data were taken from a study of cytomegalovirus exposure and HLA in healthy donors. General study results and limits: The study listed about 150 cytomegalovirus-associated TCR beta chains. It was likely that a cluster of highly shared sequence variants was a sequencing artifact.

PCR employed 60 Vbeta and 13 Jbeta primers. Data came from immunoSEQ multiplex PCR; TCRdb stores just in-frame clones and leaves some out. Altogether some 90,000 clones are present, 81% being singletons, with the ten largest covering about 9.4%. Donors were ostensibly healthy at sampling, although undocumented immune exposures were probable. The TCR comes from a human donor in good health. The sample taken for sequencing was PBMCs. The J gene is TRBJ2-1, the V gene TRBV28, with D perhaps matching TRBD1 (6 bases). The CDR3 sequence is CASRRGQLSSYNEQFF. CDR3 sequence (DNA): TGTGCCAGCAGACGAGGACAGTTGAGCTCCTACAATGAGCAGTTCTTC.